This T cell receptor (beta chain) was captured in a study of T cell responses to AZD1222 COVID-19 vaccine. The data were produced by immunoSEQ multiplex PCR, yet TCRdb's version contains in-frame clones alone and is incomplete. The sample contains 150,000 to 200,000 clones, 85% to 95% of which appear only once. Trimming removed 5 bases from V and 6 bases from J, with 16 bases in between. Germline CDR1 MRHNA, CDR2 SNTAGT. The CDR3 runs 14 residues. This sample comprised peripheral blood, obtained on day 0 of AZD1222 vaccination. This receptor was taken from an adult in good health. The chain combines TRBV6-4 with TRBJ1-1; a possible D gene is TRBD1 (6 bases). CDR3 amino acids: CASSPQTGSAEAFF. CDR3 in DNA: TGTGCCAGCAGTCCCCAAACAGGGTCTGCTGAAGCTTTCTTT.